This TCR beta chain was profiled in a study of CD8+ T cells in alopecia areata. Study-level results: Under tofacitinib, numerous expanded lesional clonotypes remained detectable in scalp and blood. One nonresponder leaves baseline CD8+ expansion's link to response uncertain.

RNA extraction and reverse transcription yielded cDNA as sequencing template. TCRdb's table, derived via immunoSEQ multiplex PCR, lists solely in-frame clones and lacks some. The sample has about 120,000 clones; 58% are singletons. V lost 3 bases and J lost 7, with 12 bases in between. Germline CDR1 is SQVTM and CDR2 is ANQGSEA. CDR3 size: 12 residues. Treatment in this sample: oral pan-JAK inhibitor, 5-10 mg twice daily. Points on this clone: Its specificity is not known.

The J gene is TRBJ1-2, the V gene TRBV29-1; tentative D call: TRBD1 (5 bases). The receptor was isolated from a human donor with alopecia areata. The source was CD8+ T cells sorted from blood, collected at week 4, from a patient treated with tofacitinib. CDR3 in DNA: TGCAGCGTTGACGACGCAGGGTTTGGCTACACCTTC. It specifies CSVDDAGFGYTF.